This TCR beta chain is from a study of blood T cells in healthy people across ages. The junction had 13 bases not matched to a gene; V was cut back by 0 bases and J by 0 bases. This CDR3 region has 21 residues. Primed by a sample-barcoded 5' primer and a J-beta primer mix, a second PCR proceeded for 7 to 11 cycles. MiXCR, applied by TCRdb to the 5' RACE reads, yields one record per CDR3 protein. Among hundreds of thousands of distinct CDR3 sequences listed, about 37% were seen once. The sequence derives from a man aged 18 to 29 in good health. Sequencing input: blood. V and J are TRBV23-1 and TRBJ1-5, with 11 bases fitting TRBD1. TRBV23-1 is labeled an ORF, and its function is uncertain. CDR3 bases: TGCGCCAGCAGTCAATCCCCCAACCCGGGACAGGGGGTGCATAGCAATCAGCCCCAGCATTTT. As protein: CASSQSPNPGQGVHSNQPQHF.